These 16 T cell receptor beta chains came from one sample sequenced in a study of blood T cell repertoires in COVID-19. Clones were read by immunoSEQ multiplex PCR, and TCRdb kept only the in-frame ones, dropping some. The sample yields 25,000 to 30,000 clones, over 70% seen once. Sequencing used peripheral blood. These receptors all come from a man aged 45 to 65 with active or convalescent COVID-19.

The V call is TRBV11-2, the J call TRBJ2-7; D ambiguous. V was trimmed by 2 bases and J by 4 bases, leaving 12 bases between them. The CDR3 consists of 14 residues. Germline CDR1 and CDR2: SGHAT and FQNNGV. The CDR3 nucleotides read TGTGCCAGCAGCTTAATCGGAGTCTGGTACGAGCAGTACTTC. Protein: CASSLIGVWYEQYF.

The chain carries TRBV27 and TRBJ2-2; 12 bases are a match to TRBD2. The V and J ends lost 2 bases and 7 bases, in that order; junction bases with no gene match: 5. This CDR3 comprises 16 residues. The germline V gene has CDR1 MNHEY and CDR2 SMNVEV (reference sequence). CDR3 residues: CASSLRRLAGVGELFF. The CDR3 nucleotides are TGTGCCAGCAGTTTAAGGAGACTAGCGGGGGTCGGGGAGCTGTTTTTT.

CDR3 DNA: TGTGCCTGGAGTCGGGACAGGGGTTTCGTGGGCTATAGCAATCAGCCCCAGCATTTT. It yields the protein CAWSRDRGFVGYSNQPQHF. V is TRBV30 and J is TRBJ1-5, with 10 bases matching TRBD1. The CDR3 is 19 amino acids. J was trimmed by 0 bases and V by 2 bases; bases with no gene match: 13. The V gene's germline CDR1 is GTSNPN and CDR2 SVGIG (reference sequence). Filled out from reference TRBV30 and TRBJ1-5, the complete variable domain reads SQTIHQWPATLVQPVGSPLSLECTVEGTSNPNLYWYRQAAGRGLQLLFYSVGIGQISSEVPQNLSASRPQDRQFILSSKKLLLSDSGFYLCAWSRDRGFVGYSNQPQHFGDGTRLSIL.

The rearrangement uses TRBV5-6 and TRBJ2-2; no firm D call. Trimming shortened V by 1 base and J by 4 bases, and 8 bases separated the two germline ends. The length of the CDR3 is 14 residues. Germline V gene sequence: CDR1 SGHDT, CDR2 YYEEEE. The CDR3 here is CASSLRSRTGELFF. DNA for the CDR3: TGTGCCAGCAGCTTGAGATCGCGCACCGGGGAGCTGTTTTTT.

The chain is built from TRBV27 and TRBJ2-1; D is ambiguous. This CDR3 region has 14 residues. The germline V gene has CDR1 MNHEY and CDR2 SMNVEV (reference sequence). V dropped 5 bases and J dropped 6 bases, with 14 bases sitting between them. CDR3 in amino acids: CASSLAESGNEQFF. In DNA, the CDR3 is TGTGCCAGCAGTCTGGCGGAATCGGGCAATGAGCAGTTCTTC.

The chain is built from TRBV3-1 (or the pseudogene TRBV3-2) and TRBJ2-7; 7 bases map to TRBD1. From germline, CDR1 is LGHDT and CDR2 YNNKEL (reference sequence). Trimming removed 3 bases from V and 3 bases from J; junction bases left unmatched: 11. The CDR3 runs 16 residues. CDR3 loop: CASSHTGSTGHYEQYF. The CDR3 DNA is TGTGCCAGCAGCCATACCGGATCGACAGGGCACTACGAGCAGTACTTC.

The chain recombines TRBV6-5 with TRBJ1-1, with D hard to call. V dropped 6 bases and J dropped 3 bases, with 11 bases sitting between them. This CDR3 contains 13 residues. Germline CDR1 is MNHEY and CDR2 is SVGAGI. The DNA for the CDR3 is TGTGCCAGCAGCGAGCGGGCGGACACTGAAGCTTTCTTT. Residues: CASSERADTEAFF.

This chain connects TRBV15 to TRBJ1-1; 8 bases are a match to TRBD1. This CDR3 is 16 amino acids long. Per the germline V gene, CDR1 is LNHNV and CDR2 is YYDKDF (reference sequence). With V trimmed by 0 bases and J by 5 bases, 8 bases remained unmatched. CDR3 in amino acids: CATSRDLQGAGTEAFF. In DNA, the CDR3 is TGTGCCACCAGCAGAGATCTCCAGGGGGCAGGGACTGAAGCTTTCTTT. The whole variable domain, remainder taken from reference TRBV15 and TRBJ1-1, is DAMVIQNPRYQVTQFGKPVTLSCSQTLNHNVMYWYQQKSSQAPKLLFHYYDKDFNNEADTPDNFQSRRPNTSFCFLDIRSPGLGDTAMYLCATSRDLQGAGTEAFFGQGTRLTVV.

The chain links TRBV29-1 to TRBJ1-2, with D uncertain. Germline values: CDR1 SQVTM, CDR2 ANQGSEA. The CDR3 loop spans 13 amino acids. The germline V and J ends were trimmed by 7 bases and 4 bases, with 16 bases remaining between them. Here the CDR3 DNA reads TGCAGCGCGGAGTTTGGAGGGAGCTATGGCTACACCTTC. It translates to CSAEFGGSYGYTF. Full variable domain (remainder filled in from reference TRBV29-1 and TRBJ1-2): SAVISQKPSRDICQRGTSLTIQCQVDSQVTMMFWYRQQPGQSLTLIATANQGSEATYESGFVIDKFPISRPNLTFSTLTVSNMSPEDSSIYLCSAEFGGSYGYTFGSGTRLTVV.

This clone was observed a few times. CDR3: CSVDGQGFGYTF. The CDR3 region has the DNA TGCAGCGTTGACGGTCAGGGGTTTGGCTACACCTTC. The rearrangement joins TRBV29-1 to TRBJ1-2; TRBD1 is a possible D gene (6 bases). The CDR3 length is 12 residues. Per the germline V gene, CDR1 is SQVTM and CDR2 is ANQGSEA. The germline V and J ends were trimmed by 3 bases and 7 bases, with 12 bases remaining between them.

The rearrangement uses TRBV3-1 (or the pseudogene TRBV3-2) and TRBJ1-1; unclear D gene. CDR3 length: 13 amino acids. Germline loops: CDR1 LGHDT, CDR2 YNNKEL (reference sequence). Trimming took 3 bases from V and 4 from J, leaving 9 bases between them. The CDR3 region is CASSQQVATEAFF. The CDR3 DNA sequence: TGTGCCAGCAGCCAGCAGGTTGCCACTGAAGCTTTCTTT.

This chain links TRBV10-3 with TRBJ1-2, with TRBD1 matching 12 bases. V lost 8 bases to trimming and J lost 2 bases; unmatched junction nucleotides: 12. The V gene's germline CDR1 is ENHRY and CDR2 SYGVKD. The CDR3 extends over 17 amino acids. The CDR3 reads CAICIGTGGALNYGYTF. The CDR3 DNA is TGTGCCATCTGCATCGGGACAGGGGGCGCGTTAAACTATGGCTACACCTTC.

V and J are TRBV24-1 and TRBJ2-5; the match to TRBD2 covers 8 bases. The germline gives CDR1 KGHDR, CDR2 SFDVKD. J lost 7 bases, V lost 7 bases, and 7 bases had no gene match. The CDR3 has 13 residues. The DNA for the CDR3 is TGTGCCACCAGCCCCTCTAGCGGGTGGACCCAGTACTTC. It translates to CATSPSSGWTQYF.

This clone has just a few counts. This rearrangement joins TRBV11-2 to TRBJ2-1, with 12 bases that match TRBD2. This CDR3 is 17 amino acids long. The J segment lost 5 bases and the V segment lost 4 bases, leaving 9 bases of the junction unmatched. Germline lookup yields CDR1 SGHAT and CDR2 FQNNGV. The CDR3: CASSSVKTSGGNNEQFF. The DNA of the CDR3 is TGTGCCAGCAGCTCCGTCAAGACTAGCGGGGGAAACAATGAGCAGTTCTTC.

V gene TRBV19 combines with J gene TRBJ2-5; weak D call: TRBD1 (6 bases). The length of the CDR3 is 13 residues. Germline values: CDR1 LNHDA, CDR2 SQIVND (reference sequence). V shed 3 bases and J shed 5 bases, with 10 bases lying between them. The CDR3 sequence is CASSIGTLETQYF. The CDR3 bases are TGTGCCAGTAGTATCGGGACACTGGAGACCCAGTACTTC.

This clone came up once. The chain combines TRBV9 with TRBJ2-1; a possible D gene is TRBD1 (6 bases). Between the trimmed V and J ends, which lost 3 bases and 3 bases, there was a span of 10 bases. CDR3 length: 14 residues. Germline CDR1 is SGDLS and CDR2 is YYNGEE. Here the CDR3 DNA reads TGTGCCAGCAGCGCATGGACAGACTACAATGAGCAGTTCTTC. Amino acid sequence: CASSAWTDYNEQFF.